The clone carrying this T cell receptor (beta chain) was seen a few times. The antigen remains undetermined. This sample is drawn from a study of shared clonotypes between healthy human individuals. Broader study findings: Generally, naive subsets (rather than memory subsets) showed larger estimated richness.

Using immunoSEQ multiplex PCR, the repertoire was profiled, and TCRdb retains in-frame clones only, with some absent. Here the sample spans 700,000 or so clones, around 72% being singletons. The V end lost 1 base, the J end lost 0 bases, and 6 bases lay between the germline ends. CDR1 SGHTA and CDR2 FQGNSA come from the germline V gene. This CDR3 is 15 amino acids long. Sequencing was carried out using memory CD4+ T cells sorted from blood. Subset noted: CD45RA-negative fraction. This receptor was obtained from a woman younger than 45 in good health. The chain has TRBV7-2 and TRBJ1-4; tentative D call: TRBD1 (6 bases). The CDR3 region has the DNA TGTGCCAGCAGCTTAGGACAGGCAACTAATGAAAAACTGTTTTTT. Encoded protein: CASSLGQATNEKLFF.